Each of the 20 T cell receptor beta chains below was sequenced from the same sample in a study of blood T cell repertoires in COVID-19. Produced via immunoSEQ multiplex PCR; TCRdb's table is partial and in-frame only. The sample shows around 100,000 clones, about 90% of them seen only once. Sequenced input: peripheral blood. The source is a man aged 25-45 years in a cohort sampled during active COVID-19.

V gene TRBV7-2 combines with J gene TRBJ2-7; 8 bases map to TRBD2. The CDR3 totals 14 residues. The germline V gene has CDR1 SGHTA and CDR2 FQGNSA. V lost 5 bases, J lost 4 bases, and 7 bases stayed unmatched. CDR3 bases: TGTGCCAGCAGCCCGTTCGGGGGGGGATACGAGCAGTACTTC. Translated, it gives CASSPFGGGYEQYF.

The chain couples TRBV6-2 or TRBV6-3 to TRBJ2-3; 14 bases line up with TRBD2. The germline gives CDR1 MNHEY, CDR2 SVGEGT. With V trimmed by 6 bases and J by 3 bases, 5 bases remained unmatched. This CDR3 spans 16 amino acids. The CDR3 sequence: CASSSGLAGGTDTQYF. The CDR3 coding sequence is TGTGCCAGCAGCTCAGGACTAGCGGGGGGAACAGATACGCAGTATTTT.

The chain recombines TRBV29-1 with TRBJ2-5, with TRBD2 as a possible D gene (5 bases). V was clipped by 5 bases and J by 3 bases, with 16 bases between them. Germline V CDR1 and CDR2: SQVTM, ANQGSEA. The CDR3 runs to 14 residues. CDR3 sequence (DNA): TGCAGCGTTCTATCCTGGACTTACGAAGAGACCCAGTACTTC. It codes for CSVLSWTYEETQYF.

The chain combines TRBV6-5 with TRBJ1-1, with 7 bases lining up with TRBD1. With V trimmed by 3 bases and J by 4 bases, 8 bases remained unmatched. Germline CDR1 and CDR2: MNHEY and SVGAGI. There are 15 residues in the CDR3. The DNA of the CDR3 is TGTGCCAGCAGTTATAGCGACAGGGCGGGCACTGAAGCTTTCTTT. Encoded protein: CASSYSDRAGTEAFF.

The J gene is TRBJ1-4, the V gene TRBV7-2, with 8 bases that match TRBD1. Germline V gives CDR1 SGHTA, CDR2 FQGNSA. V lost 5 bases and J lost 4; bases outside the gene matches: 6. This CDR3 is built from 15 residues. CDR3: CASSPVGQGNEKLFF. CDR3 sequence (DNA): TGTGCCAGCAGCCCGGTCGGACAGGGTAATGAAAAACTGTTTTTT.

The chain joins TRBV2 to TRBJ1-5; TRBD1 is a possible D gene (5 bases). The germline gives CDR1 SNHLY, CDR2 FYNNEI. V lost 7 bases and J lost 4, with 11 bases in between. This CDR3 contains 13 residues. This CDR3 is CASMGGQNQPQHF. As DNA, the CDR3 is TGTGCCAGCATGGGGGGTCAGAATCAGCCCCAGCATTTT.

This clone occurred a few times. The V call is TRBV4-2, the J call TRBJ2-1; TRBD1 matches 7 bases. CDR3 size: 16 residues. The V segment lost 2 bases and the J segment 9 bases; nucleotides outside the gene matches: 13. Germline-derived CDR1 and CDR2 are LGHNA and YNFKEQ. The CDR3 region is CASSQLQGERVGEQFF. In DNA, the CDR3 is TGTGCCAGCAGCCAACTCCAGGGGGAGAGGGTAGGTGAGCAGTTCTTC.

The V gene is TRBV28, the J gene TRBJ2-5, with 8 bases lining up with TRBD1. CDR3 size: 13 residues. V lost 3 bases, J lost 6 bases, and 3 bases stayed unmatched. CDR1 is MDHEN, CDR2 SYDVKM, per germline. CDR3 coding DNA: TGTGCCAGCAGTTTGGACAGGGAAAAGACCCAGTACTTC. This encodes CASSLDREKTQYF.

The chain employs TRBV28 and TRBJ2-4, with a tentative D call TRBD2 (5 bases). V lost 5 bases and J lost 7, with 15 bases in between. The germline V gene encodes CDR1 MDHEN and CDR2 SYDVKM. The CDR3 has 14 residues. CDR3: CASSPPARANIQYF. In DNA form, the CDR3 reads TGTGCCAGCAGTCCTCCGGCGCGGGCCAACATTCAGTACTTC.

The V gene is TRBV5-1, the J gene TRBJ2-2; 10 bases are shared with TRBD2. V gave up 3 bases and J gave up 1 base; unmatched junction bases: 3. The CDR3 is 16 residues long. The germline gives CDR1 SGHRS, CDR2 YFSETQ. The CDR3, as DNA: TGCGCCAGCAGCTACTTAGCGGGGGGGAACACCGGGGAGCTGTTTTTT. Its translation: CASSYLAGGNTGELFF.

The chain joins TRBV5-1 to TRBJ1-1; 7 bases line up with TRBD1. Germline CDR1 is SGHRS and CDR2 is YFSETQ. Losses at the gene ends were 0 bases for V and 6 bases for J; bases not matched to a gene: 2. The CDR3 covers 13 residues. The CDR3 DNA reads TGCGCCAGCAGCTTGGATCAGGGGGCTGAAGCTTTCTTT. Amino acid sequence: CASSLDQGAEAFF.

This clone has just a few counts. The chain combines TRBV28 with TRBJ1-1; 9 bases agree with TRBD1. There are 14 residues in the CDR3. The germline CDR1 and CDR2 sequences are MDHEN and SYDVKM. V dropped 5 bases and J dropped 7; count of bases not matched to a gene: 8. The CDR3 DNA is TGTGCCAGCAGTATGACAGGGGGGAATAATGAAGCTTTCTTT. Amino acids: CASSMTGGNNEAFF. Combining the CDR3 with reference TRBV28 and TRBJ1-1 gives the whole variable domain DVKVTQSSRYLVKRTGEKVFLECVQDMDHENMFWYRQDPGLGLRLIYFSYDVKMKEKGDIPEGYSVSREKKERFSLILESASTNQTSMYLCASSMTGGNNEAFFGQGTRLTVV.

The rearrangement uses TRBV6-5 and TRBJ2-7, with 10 bases fitting TRBD2. Looked up from germline, CDR1 is MNHEY and CDR2 is SVGAGI. This CDR3 has 14 residues. After removal of 8 bases from V and 6 bases from J, the junction contained 10 bases not matched to a gene. The CDR3 loop is CASGALSGGPEQYF. CDR3 bases: TGTGCCAGCGGGGCCCTTAGCGGGGGGCCCGAGCAGTACTTC.

The chain uses TRBV25-1 and TRBJ2-7; D call uncertain. V lost 0 bases to trimming and J lost 5 bases, with 5 bases between them. This CDR3 spans 12 amino acids. The germline V gene encodes CDR1 MGHDK and CDR2 SYGVNS. The CDR3 spells CASSEYENEQYF. The CDR3 bases are TGTGCCAGCAGTGAATACGAGAACGAGCAGTACTTC.

V usage is TRBV5-6 and J usage is TRBJ1-1; D is ambiguous. Germline CDR1 and CDR2: SGHDT and YYEEEE. Trimming pared 6 bases from V and 3 bases from J, leaving 24 bases between. The CDR3 length is 17 residues. The CDR3 reads CASNPTGVQIRDTEAFF. The CDR3 DNA reads as TGTGCCAGCAACCCGACCGGGGTCCAGATAAGGGACACTGAAGCTTTCTTT.

The J gene is TRBJ1-1, the V gene TRBV19, with a weak D call TRBD1 (5 bases). The CDR3 length is 16 residues. The V gene lost 7 bases and the J gene lost 3 bases, with 21 bases spanning the gap. Per germline, CDR1 LNHDA and CDR2 SQIVND (reference sequence). The CDR3 is CASKIQGWVYDTEAFF. In DNA form, the CDR3 reads TGTGCCAGTAAGATCCAGGGTTGGGTTTACGACACTGAAGCTTTCTTT.

The genes are TRBV19 and TRBJ1-1, with TRBD1 matching over 8 bases. The CDR3 runs to 15 residues. The V and J ends lost 3 bases and 4 bases, in that order; junction bases with no gene match: 7. From germline, CDR1 is LNHDA and CDR2 SQIVND (reference sequence). The CDR3 region is CASSIQGAESTEAFF. In nucleotides, the CDR3 is TGTGCCAGTAGTATCCAGGGGGCTGAGAGCACTGAAGCTTTCTTT.

This clone was seen once. The chain has TRBV24-1 and TRBJ2-7, with D possibly being TRBD2 (5 bases). The CDR3 consists of 15 residues. Trimming took 4 bases from V and 1 from J, leaving 13 bases between them. The germline gives CDR1 KGHDR, CDR2 SFDVKD. This chain's CDR3 is CATSDPKGGSYEQYF. CDR3 sequence (DNA): TGTGCCACCAGTGACCCCAAAGGCGGGTCCTACGAGCAGTACTTC.

The gene calls are TRBV20-1 and TRBJ2-2; D gene unclear. The CDR3 runs to 11 residues. V was pared by 6 bases and J by 4 bases, with 6 bases between. CDR1 DFQATT and CDR2 SNEGSKA come from the germline V gene (reference sequence). The chain's CDR3 is CSAVGTGELFF. As DNA, the CDR3 is TGCAGTGCGGTCGGCACCGGGGAGCTGTTTTTT.

The chain couples TRBV7-2 to TRBJ2-3; TRBD2 matches 15 bases. Germline V gives CDR1 SGHTA, CDR2 FQGNSA. V shed 5 bases, J shed 6 bases, and the junction held 12 bases outside the gene matches. The CDR3 runs 18 residues. The CDR3 region has the DNA TGTGCCAGCAGCGTCGGGACTAGCGGGGGGAGTTTCAGGGATACGCAGTATTTT. Its protein product is CASSVGTSGGSFRDTQYF.